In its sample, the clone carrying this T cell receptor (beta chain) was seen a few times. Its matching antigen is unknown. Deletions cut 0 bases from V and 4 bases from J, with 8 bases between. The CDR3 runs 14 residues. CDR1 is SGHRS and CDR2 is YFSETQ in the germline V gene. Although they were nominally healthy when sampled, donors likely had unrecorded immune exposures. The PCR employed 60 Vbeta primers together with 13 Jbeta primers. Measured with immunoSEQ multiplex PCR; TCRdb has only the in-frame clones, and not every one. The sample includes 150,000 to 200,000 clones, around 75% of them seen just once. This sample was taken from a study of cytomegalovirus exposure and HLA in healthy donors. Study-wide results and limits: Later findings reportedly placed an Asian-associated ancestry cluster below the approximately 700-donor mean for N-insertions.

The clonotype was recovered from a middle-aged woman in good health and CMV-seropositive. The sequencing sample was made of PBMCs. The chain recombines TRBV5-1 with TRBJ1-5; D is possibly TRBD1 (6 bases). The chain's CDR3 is CASSLGTANQPQHF. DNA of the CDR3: TGCGCCAGCAGCTTGGGGACAGCAAATCAGCCCCAGCATTTT.